One and the same sample provided the 15 T cell receptor beta chains below, sequenced in a study of T cell responses to AZD1222 COVID-19 vaccine (dated by TCRdb to 2020 to 2023). Library preparation used the immunoSEQ multiplex PCR assay. TCRdb retrieved this table from immuneACCESS and kept in-frame rearrangements only. Not all clones are present; in checked studies, unresolved V genes account for under half, and no reason is known for the remainder. This sample has about 110,000 clones in its table, and approximately 92% of those were observed once. The ten largest clones capture roughly two fifths of the sample. The time point label on this specimen signifies: about 28 days (+/-7) after the second vaccine dose. Sample: peripheral blood, taken 28 days after the second AZD1222 dose. These receptors came from an adult who received the AZD1222 COVID-19 vaccine.

The J gene is TRBJ1-2, the V gene TRBV7-2; perhaps TRBD1 as D (6 bases). Germline-derived CDR1 and CDR2 are SGHTA and FQGNSA. V was clipped by 1 base and J by 2 bases, with 8 bases between them. The CDR3 consists of 14 residues. This chain's CDR3 is CASSLDGQNYGYTF. The CDR3 nucleotides read TGTGCCAGCAGCTTAGACGGACAGAACTATGGCTACACCTTC.

This clone showed up just a few times. The chain links TRBV7-9 to TRBJ2-7, with 7 bases aligning to TRBD2. J gave up 2 bases and V 8 bases, and 6 bases lay outside the gene matches. Germline CDR1 SEHNR, CDR2 FQNEAQ (reference sequence). CDR3 length: 13 residues. Here the CDR3 reads CASQDGLAYEQYF. Written as DNA, the CDR3 is TGTGCCAGCCAAGATGGACTAGCCTACGAGCAGTACTTC. The full variable domain, rest sourced from reference TRBV7-9 and TRBJ2-7, is DTGVSQNPRHKITKRGQNVTFRCDPISEHNRLYWYRQTLGQGPEFLTYFQNEAQLEKSRLLSDRFSAERPKGSFSTLEIQRTEQGDSAMYLCASQDGLAYEQYFGPGTRLTVT.

This clone was found once. Written as DNA, the CDR3 is TGTGCCAGCAGCTTCCGCGGAGTAGATACGCAGTATTTT. This sequence encodes CASSFRGVDTQYF. The chain uses TRBV7-2 and TRBJ2-3, with D unclear. Germline V lookup: CDR1 SGHTA, CDR2 FQGNSA. The CDR3 contains 13 residues. Trimming shortened V by 3 bases and J by 5 bases, and 9 bases separated the two germline ends. Full variable domain (missing parts from reference TRBV7-2 and TRBJ2-3): GAGVSQSPSNKVTEKGKDVELRCDPISGHTALYWYRQSLGQGLEFLIYFQGNSAPDKSGLPSDRFSAERTGGSVSTLTIQRTQQEDSAVYLCASSFRGVDTQYFGPGTRLTVL.

The chain recombines TRBV28 with TRBJ2-1; possible D gene TRBD1, 6 bases. CDR3 length equals 15 residues. Trimming took 3 bases from V and 3 from J, leaving 12 bases between them. The germline CDR1 and CDR2 sequences are MDHEN and SYDVKM. CDR3 sequence: CASSLVQGFYNEQFF. DNA for the CDR3: TGTGCCAGCAGTTTGGTGCAGGGGTTCTACAATGAGCAGTTCTTC.

V usage is TRBV2 and J usage is TRBJ2-7; TRBD2 is a possible D gene (5 bases). The CDR3 has 13 residues. V was trimmed by 5 bases and J by 3 bases, leaving 11 bases between them. The V gene's germline CDR1 is SNHLY and CDR2 FYNNEI. In DNA, the CDR3 is TGTGCCAGCAGTCGAGGGTTATTCTACGAGCAGTACTTC. Translated, it gives CASSRGLFYEQYF.

The chain uses TRBV19 and TRBJ1-5, with unresolved D. V shed 3 bases and J shed 2 bases, with 11 bases lying between them. CDR1 and CDR2 (germline): LNHDA, SQIVND (reference sequence). This CDR3 region has 15 residues. The chain's CDR3 is CASSMSSFGNQPQHF. CDR3 nucleotides: TGTGCCAGTAGTATGAGCAGCTTTGGCAATCAGCCCCAGCATTTT.

The V call is TRBV12-3 or TRBV12-4, the J call TRBJ2-1; no clear D. The CDR3 loop spans 13 amino acids. Trimming shortened V by 2 bases and J by 4 bases, and 6 bases separated the two germline ends. The DNA of the CDR3 is TGTGCCAGCAGTTTATCAGATTACAATGAGCAGTTCTTC. Amino acid sequence: CASSLSDYNEQFF.

The rearrangement links TRBV5-8 to TRBJ1-2; 7 bases are shared with TRBD1. The CDR3 contains 12 residues. V lost 7 bases to trimming and J lost 7 bases; unmatched junction nucleotides: 7. CDR1 SGHTS and CDR2 YDEGEE come from the germline V gene. In nucleotides, the CDR3 is TGTGCCAGCGAGAGGGGGCGCGTTGGCTACACCTTC. Amino acids: CASERGRVGYTF.

V gene TRBV25-1 combines with J gene TRBJ2-7; 8 bases agree with TRBD2. CDR1 and CDR2 (germline): MGHDK, SYGVNS. The CDR3 consists of 13 residues. The ends lost 5 bases at V and 3 bases at J; junction bases unmatched: 3. CDR3 loop: CASSRLAGYEQYF. The CDR3 DNA reads as TGTGCCAGCAGTAGGCTAGCGGGCTACGAGCAGTACTTC.

V is TRBV24-1 and J is TRBJ2-1; 16 nucleotides line up with TRBD2. CDR1 and CDR2 from the germline V gene are KGHDR and SFDVKD. V lost 1 base to trimming and J lost 9 bases; unmatched junction nucleotides: 14. The CDR3 sequence is 20 residues long. DNA for the CDR3: TGTGCCACCAGTGATTTAGGCACCGGGAGAGGGACTAGCGGGAGGGCTGAGCAGTTCTTC. This sequence encodes CATSDLGTGRGTSGRAEQFF.

This clone was counted once. The chain has TRBV7-8 and TRBJ2-5, with 7 bases lining up with TRBD2. Trimming cost V 5 bases and J 2 bases; bases outside gene matches: 5. This CDR3 is built from 14 residues. Germline CDR1 SGHVS, CDR2 FQNEAQ. CDR3 in DNA: TGTGCCAGCAGCCACGGGACTAAACAAGAGACCCAGTACTTC. Protein: CASSHGTKQETQYF. Supplemented by reference TRBV7-8 and TRBJ2-5, the full variable domain reads GAGVSQSPRYKVAKRGQDVALRCDPISGHVSLFWYQQALGQGPEFLTYFQNEAQLDKSGLPSDRFFAERPEGSVSTLKIQRTQQEDSAVYLCASSHGTKQETQYFGPGTRLLVL.

V usage is TRBV5-1 and J usage is TRBJ1-2; 8 positions agree with TRBD1. This CDR3 is built from 14 residues. With 4 bases clipped from V and 4 bases from J, the junction kept 6 bases outside the gene matches. Germline assignment: CDR1 SGHRS and CDR2 YFSETQ. The CDR3 DNA follows: TGCGCCAGCAGCCCTAAGGACAGGGCCTATGGCTACACCTTC. Its protein is CASSPKDRAYGYTF.

The chain links TRBV3-1 (or the pseudogene TRBV3-2) to TRBJ1-2; unclear D gene. The CDR3 is made up of 12 amino acids. Germline V gives CDR1 LGHDT, CDR2 YNNKEL (reference sequence). Trimming pared 0 bases from V and 6 bases from J, leaving 5 bases between. CDR3 region: CASSQDWDGYTF. In DNA, the CDR3 is TGTGCCAGCAGCCAAGATTGGGATGGCTACACCTTC.

This clone showed up just once. The chain links TRBV4-1 to TRBJ2-5; no clear D. Germline CDR1 and CDR2: MGHRA and YSYEKL. CDR3 length: 12 amino acids. Trimming stripped 1 base from V and 4 bases from J, with 4 bases between. The CDR3: CASSQVSETQYF. As DNA, the CDR3 is TGCGCCAGCAGCCAAGTATCAGAGACCCAGTACTTC.

This clone was seen a single time. The chain links TRBV7-9 to TRBJ1-2; 8 bases map to TRBD1. V lost 5 bases and J lost 5; bases outside the gene matches: 10. Germline V gives CDR1 SEHNR, CDR2 FQNEAQ (reference sequence). This CDR3 has 15 residues. The CDR3 sequence: CASSPRTGQRYGYTF. DNA for the CDR3: TGTGCCAGCAGCCCTAGGACAGGGCAGCGGTATGGCTACACCTTC.